This T cell receptor beta chain was sequenced for a study of cytomegalovirus exposure and HLA in healthy donors. Repertoires were generated with immunoSEQ multiplex PCR, while TCRdb's copy carries only in-frame clones and drops some. The table records 150,000 to 250,000 clones, more than 65% of them present only once. The CDR3 extends over 14 amino acids. Per the germline V gene, CDR1 is SGHRS and CDR2 is YFSETQ. The ends lost 7 bases at V and 6 bases at J; junction bases unmatched: 9. This clone was counted only a few times. This TCR was sampled from a woman in her 30s in good health and CMV-seropositive. Sequenced input: PBMCs. This rearrangement joins TRBV5-1 to TRBJ2-3; 9 nucleotides match TRBD2. The CDR3 loop reads CASEETSGSDTQYF. DNA of the CDR3: TGCGCCAGCGAGGAGACTAGCGGTTCGGATACGCAGTATTTT. Looking up the rest from reference TRBV5-1 and TRBJ2-3 gives the full variable domain: KAGVTQTPRYLIKTRGQQVTLSCSPISGHRSVSWYQQTPGQGLQFLFEYFSETQRNKGNFPGRFSGRQFSNSRSEMNVSTLELGDSALYLCASEETSGSDTQYFGPGTRLTVL.